This T cell receptor beta chain was identified in a study of OX40 agonist ivuxolimab in advanced cancers. Regarding the study in general: Ivuxolimab, which targeted the costimulatory receptor OX40 (CD134), was an agonistic, fully human IgG2 monoclonal antibody. Prior anti-PD-1, anti-PD-L1 or anti-CTLA-4 therapy was permitted, and approximately 40% of dose-escalation patients had received checkpoint inhibitors. A male proportion of approximately 83% and a mean age of approximately 58 years, ranging from about 23 to 90, were recorded for the dose-escalation cohort. Intravenous ivuxolimab was administered to patients every 2 weeks at six dose levels: 0.01, 0.1, 0.3, 1.5, 3 and 10 mg/kg. The paper describes the monotherapy dose-escalation part (N of about 47 patients) of the phase I trial of ivuxolimab. The point of sequencing TCRbeta in the periphery was to test whether ivuxolimab changed TCR sequence diversity and drove clonal T-cell expansion. Partial responses occurred in three dose-escalation patients, of whom one had hepatocellular carcinoma and two had cutaneous melanoma. Of the 52 patients in dose escalation, 19 had hepatocellular carcinoma, about 15 had melanoma, 9 had renal cell carcinoma and 9 had head and neck cancer.

Patients with autoimmune disease history or receiving systemic immunosuppression were excluded from the trial. Peripheral blood for TCR sequencing was drawn from every dose cohort at baseline, at cycle 4 day 1 and at cycle 7 day 1. Samples were obtained from an open-label, multicenter, first-in-human phase I dose-escalation trial of ivuxolimab. Adults with locally advanced or metastatic head and neck squamous cell, hepatocellular, melanoma or renal cell carcinoma were enrolled in the trial. Before TCR sequencing, CD4+ and CD8+ T cells were separately sorted from peripheral blood. Genomic DNA was extracted from sorted cells for sequencing of the TCRbeta CDR3 region. The immunoSEQ Assay was used for sequencing of TCRbeta CDR3 regions. This is the immuneACCESS table as TCRdb keeps it, with only in-frame sequences that have V and J called. A part of the clones is gone; compared with another copy, unresolved V genes explain less than half, and the rest is unexplained. In this sample the table shows tens of thousands of clones, 85% of which occur a single time. Jointly, the top ten make up approximately 0.78% of the sample.

General conclusions and limits of the study: After ivuxolimab, CD8+ T cells had more expanded clones than CD4+ T cells on average. Antigen specificity was not determined for the clonally expanded peripheral T cells. At doses of 0.1 to 3.0 mg/kg, clonal expansion of both CD4+ and CD8+ blood T cells was observed from baseline to week 6. Low levels of normalized T-cell clonal expansion were also seen in some patients who did not respond. In partial responders in the 0.1-3.0 mg/kg groups, normalized peripheral clonal expansion was found to be among the lowest, especially among CD8+ T cells.

The CDR3 runs 15 amino acids, cysteine and phenylalanine included. Only CDR3 DNA is held: 45 bases, read in frame from base 1. The germline V gene (reference sequence) gives CDR1 as SGHKS and CDR2 as YYEKEE. V and J lose 0 bases and 4 bases, and a span of 11 bases separates them. For this clone: The antigen it binds to is not known. Qualities for individual bases were not recorded, and no much larger clone is one base off.

This chain is built from TRBV5-5 and TRBJ1-5; no confident D gene assignment can be made. This clonotype originated in an adult with an advanced solid tumor such as melanoma, head and neck, liver or kidney cancer. The material sequenced was CD4+ or CD8+ T cells sorted from blood, taken in a trial of the OX40 agonist ivuxolimab. Here is the DNA: TGTGCCAGCAGCTTGGCCGCCGGAATGAATCAGCCCCAGCATTTT. It codes for CASSLAAGMNQPQHF.